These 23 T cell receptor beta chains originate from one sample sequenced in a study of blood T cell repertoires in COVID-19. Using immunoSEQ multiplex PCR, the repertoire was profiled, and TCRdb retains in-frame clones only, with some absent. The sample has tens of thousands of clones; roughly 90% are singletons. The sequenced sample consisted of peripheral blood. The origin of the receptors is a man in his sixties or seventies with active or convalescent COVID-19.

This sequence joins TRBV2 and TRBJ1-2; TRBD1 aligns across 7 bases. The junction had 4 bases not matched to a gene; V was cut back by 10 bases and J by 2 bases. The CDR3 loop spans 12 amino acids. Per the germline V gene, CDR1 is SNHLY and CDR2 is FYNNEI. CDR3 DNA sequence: TGTGCCATAAGACAGGGAAACTATGGCTACACCTTC. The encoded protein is CAIRQGNYGYTF.

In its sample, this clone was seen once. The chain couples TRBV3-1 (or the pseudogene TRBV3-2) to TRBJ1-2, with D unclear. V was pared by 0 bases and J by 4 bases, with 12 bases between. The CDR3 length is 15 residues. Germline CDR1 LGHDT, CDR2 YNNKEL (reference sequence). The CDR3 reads CASSQDLTRSYGYTF. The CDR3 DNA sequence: TGTGCCAGCAGCCAAGATTTAACCAGAAGCTATGGCTACACCTTC.

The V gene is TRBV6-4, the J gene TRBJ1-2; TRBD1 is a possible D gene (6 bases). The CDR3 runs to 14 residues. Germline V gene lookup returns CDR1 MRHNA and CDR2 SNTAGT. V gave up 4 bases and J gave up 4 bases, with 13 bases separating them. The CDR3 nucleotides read TGTGCCAGCAGTGTGGACAGCGGGACCTATGGCTACACCTTC. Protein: CASSVDSGTYGYTF.

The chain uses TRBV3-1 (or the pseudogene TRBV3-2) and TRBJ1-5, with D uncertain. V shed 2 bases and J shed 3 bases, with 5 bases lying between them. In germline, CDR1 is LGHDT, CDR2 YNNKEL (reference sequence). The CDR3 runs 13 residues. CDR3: CASSQSLNQPQHF. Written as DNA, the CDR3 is TGTGCCAGCAGCCAATCTCTCAATCAGCCCCAGCATTTT.

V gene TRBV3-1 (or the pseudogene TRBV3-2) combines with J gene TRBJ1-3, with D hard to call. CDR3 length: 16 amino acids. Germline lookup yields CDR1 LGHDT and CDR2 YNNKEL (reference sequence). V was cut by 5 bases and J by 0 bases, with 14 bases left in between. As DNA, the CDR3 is TGTGCCAGCAGCTCGACCATGACACTCTCTGGAAACACCATATATTTT. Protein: CASSSTMTLSGNTIYF.

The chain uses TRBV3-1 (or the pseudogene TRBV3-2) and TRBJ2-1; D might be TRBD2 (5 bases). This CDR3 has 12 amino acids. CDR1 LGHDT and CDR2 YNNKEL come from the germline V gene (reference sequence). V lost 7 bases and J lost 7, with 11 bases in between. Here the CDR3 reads CASKKRVNEQFF. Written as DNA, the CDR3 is TGTGCCAGCAAGAAGAGGGTTAATGAGCAGTTCTTC.

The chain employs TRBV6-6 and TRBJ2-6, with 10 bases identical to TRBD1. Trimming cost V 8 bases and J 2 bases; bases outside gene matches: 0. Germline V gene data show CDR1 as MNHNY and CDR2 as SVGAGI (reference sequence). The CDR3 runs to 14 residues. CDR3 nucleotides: TGTGCCAGCGGGACAGGGGCTGGGGCCAACGTCCTGACTTTC. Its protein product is CASGTGAGANVLTF.

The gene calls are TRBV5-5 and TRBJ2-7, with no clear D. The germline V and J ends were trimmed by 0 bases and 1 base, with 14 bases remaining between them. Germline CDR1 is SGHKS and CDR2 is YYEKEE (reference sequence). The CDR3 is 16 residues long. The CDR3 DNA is TGTGCCAGCAGCTTGGGTTTTCCAGGAAATTCCTACGAGCAGTACTTC. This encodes CASSLGFPGNSYEQYF.

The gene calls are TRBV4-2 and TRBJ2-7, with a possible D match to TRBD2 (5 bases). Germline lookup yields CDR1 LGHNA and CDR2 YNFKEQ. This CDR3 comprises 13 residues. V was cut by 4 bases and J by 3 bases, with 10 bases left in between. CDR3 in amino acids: CASSPGKGYEQYF. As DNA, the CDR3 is TGTGCCAGCAGCCCCGGGAAGGGCTACGAGCAGTACTTC.

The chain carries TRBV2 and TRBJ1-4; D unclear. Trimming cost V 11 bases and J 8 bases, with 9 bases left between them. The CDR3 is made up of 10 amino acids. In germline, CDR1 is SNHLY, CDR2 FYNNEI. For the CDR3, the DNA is TGTGCCTTCTTGGCCGAAAAACTGTTTTTT. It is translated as CAFLAEKLFF.

The CDR3 region has the DNA TGTGCCAGCAGTGAAGGACAGGTCCGAGGGGAAAAACTGTTTTTT. Amino acid sequence: CASSEGQVRGEKLFF. This rearrangement joins TRBV6-1 to TRBJ1-4, with D maybe TRBD1 (6 bases). Germline CDR1 is MNHNS and CDR2 is SASEGT. V lost 1 base, J lost 8 bases, and 14 bases lay in between. This CDR3 is built from 15 residues.

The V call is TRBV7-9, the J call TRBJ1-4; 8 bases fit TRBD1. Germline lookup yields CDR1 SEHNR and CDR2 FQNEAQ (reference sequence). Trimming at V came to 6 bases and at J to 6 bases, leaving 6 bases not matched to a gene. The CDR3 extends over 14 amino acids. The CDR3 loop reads CASRSGQGYEKLFF. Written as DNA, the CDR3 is TGTGCCAGCAGATCAGGACAGGGTTATGAAAAACTGTTTTTT.

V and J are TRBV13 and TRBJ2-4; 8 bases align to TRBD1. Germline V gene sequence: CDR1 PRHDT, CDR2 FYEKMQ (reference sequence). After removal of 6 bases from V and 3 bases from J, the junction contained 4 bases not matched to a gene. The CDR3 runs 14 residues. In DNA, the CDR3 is TGTGCCAGCAGTCCACAGGGGGGCAAAAACATTCAGTACTTC. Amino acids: CASSPQGGKNIQYF.

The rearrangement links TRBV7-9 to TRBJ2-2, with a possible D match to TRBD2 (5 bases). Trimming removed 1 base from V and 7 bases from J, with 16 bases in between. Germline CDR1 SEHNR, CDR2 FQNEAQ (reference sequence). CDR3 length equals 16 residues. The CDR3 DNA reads TGTGCCAGCAGCTTAGTTCGGCCTTTCGGGGTCGGGGAGCTGTTTTTT. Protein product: CASSLVRPFGVGELFF.

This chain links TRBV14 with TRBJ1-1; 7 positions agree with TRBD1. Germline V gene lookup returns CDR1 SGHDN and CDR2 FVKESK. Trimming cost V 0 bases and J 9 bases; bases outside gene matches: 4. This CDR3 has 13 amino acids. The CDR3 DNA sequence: TGTGCCAGCAGCCAAGATGTAGGGGGCCAAGCTTTCTTT. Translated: CASSQDVGGQAFF. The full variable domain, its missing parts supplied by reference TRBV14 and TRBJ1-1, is EAGVTQFPSHSVIEKGQTVTLRCDPISGHDNLYWYRRVMGKEIKFLLHFVKESKQDESGMPNNRFLAERTGGTYSTLKVQPAELEDSGVYFCASSQDVGGQAFFGQGTRLTVV.

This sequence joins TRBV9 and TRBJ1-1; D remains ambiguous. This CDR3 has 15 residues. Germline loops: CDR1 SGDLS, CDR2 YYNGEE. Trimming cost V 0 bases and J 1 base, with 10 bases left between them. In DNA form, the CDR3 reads TGTGCCAGCAGCGTAGGGCGGAAAACGAACACTGAAGCTTTCTTT. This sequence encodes CASSVGRKTNTEAFF.

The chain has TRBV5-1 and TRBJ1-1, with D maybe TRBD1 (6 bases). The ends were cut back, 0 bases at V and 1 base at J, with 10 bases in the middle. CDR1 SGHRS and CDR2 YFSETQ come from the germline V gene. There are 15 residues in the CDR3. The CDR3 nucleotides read TGCGCCAGCAGCTTGGGGGACACGAAGAACACTGAAGCTTTCTTT. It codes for CASSLGDTKNTEAFF.

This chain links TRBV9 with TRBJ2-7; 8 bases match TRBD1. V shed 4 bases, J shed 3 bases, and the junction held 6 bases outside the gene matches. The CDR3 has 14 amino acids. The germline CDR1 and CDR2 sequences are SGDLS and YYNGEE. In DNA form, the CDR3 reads TGTGCCAGCAGCCCCCGGGACAGGATCTACGAGCAGTACTTC. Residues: CASSPRDRIYEQYF.

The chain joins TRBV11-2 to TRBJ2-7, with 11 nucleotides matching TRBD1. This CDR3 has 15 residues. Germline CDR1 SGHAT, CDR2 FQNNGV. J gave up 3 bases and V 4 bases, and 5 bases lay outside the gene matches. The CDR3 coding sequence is TGTGCCAGCAGCTCGCCCGGGACAGGGGGCTACGAGCAGTACTTC. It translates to CASSSPGTGGYEQYF.

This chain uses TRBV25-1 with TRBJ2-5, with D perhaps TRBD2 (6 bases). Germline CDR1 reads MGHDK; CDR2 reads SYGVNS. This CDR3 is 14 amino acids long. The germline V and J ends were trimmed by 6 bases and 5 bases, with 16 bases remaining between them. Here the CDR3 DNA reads TGTGCCAGCAGGATAACGGGAGCCACCGAGACCCAGTACTTC. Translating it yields CASRITGATETQYF. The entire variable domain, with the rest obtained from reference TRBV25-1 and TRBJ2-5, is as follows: EADIYQTPRYLVIGTGKKITLECSQTMGHDKMYWYQQDPGMELHLIHYSYGVNSTEKGDLSSESTVSRIRTEHFPLTLESARPSHTSQYLCASRITGATETQYFGPGTRLLVL.

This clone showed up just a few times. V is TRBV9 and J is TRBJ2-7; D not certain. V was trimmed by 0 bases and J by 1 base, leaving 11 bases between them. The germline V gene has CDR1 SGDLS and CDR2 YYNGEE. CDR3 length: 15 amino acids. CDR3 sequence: CASSVEAAHSYEQYF. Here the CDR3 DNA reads TGTGCCAGCAGCGTAGAGGCAGCGCATTCCTACGAGCAGTACTTC.

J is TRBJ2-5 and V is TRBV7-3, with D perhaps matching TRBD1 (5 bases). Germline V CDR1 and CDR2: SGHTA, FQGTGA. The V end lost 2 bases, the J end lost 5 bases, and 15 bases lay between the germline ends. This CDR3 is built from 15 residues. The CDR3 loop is CASSLWQGRGETQYF. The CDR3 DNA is TGTGCCAGCAGCTTATGGCAGGGCCGAGGCGAGACCCAGTACTTC.

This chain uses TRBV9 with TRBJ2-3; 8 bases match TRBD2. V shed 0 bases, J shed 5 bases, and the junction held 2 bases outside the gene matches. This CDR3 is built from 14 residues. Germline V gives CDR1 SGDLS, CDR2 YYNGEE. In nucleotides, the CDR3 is TGTGCCAGCAGCGTAGCGGGGGGGGTAGATACGCAGTATTTT. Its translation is CASSVAGGVDTQYF.